The present T cell receptor beta chain was sequenced within a study of blood T cell repertoires in COVID-19. About the research overall: Samples of COVID-19 (acute and convalescent) were obtained from the United States, Italy and Spain.

V shed 8 bases and J shed 4 bases, with 22 bases lying between them. The germline V gene has CDR1 MNHGY and CDR2 SAAAGT. CDR3 length: 16 amino acids. Sequenced by immunoSEQ multiplex PCR; TCRdb stores in-frame clones only, minus some. The sample holds hundreds of thousands of clones, more than 75% seen once. The source is a woman in her fifties or sixties with COVID-19, enrolled during active disease. Specimen: peripheral blood. The J gene is TRBJ2-3, the V gene TRBV6-8; D may be TRBD2 (6 bases). The CDR3 nucleotides read TGTGCCAGCCGCCCCATCGGCCGCGGGGACGCAGATACGCAGTATTTT. It yields the protein CASRPIGRGDADTQYF.